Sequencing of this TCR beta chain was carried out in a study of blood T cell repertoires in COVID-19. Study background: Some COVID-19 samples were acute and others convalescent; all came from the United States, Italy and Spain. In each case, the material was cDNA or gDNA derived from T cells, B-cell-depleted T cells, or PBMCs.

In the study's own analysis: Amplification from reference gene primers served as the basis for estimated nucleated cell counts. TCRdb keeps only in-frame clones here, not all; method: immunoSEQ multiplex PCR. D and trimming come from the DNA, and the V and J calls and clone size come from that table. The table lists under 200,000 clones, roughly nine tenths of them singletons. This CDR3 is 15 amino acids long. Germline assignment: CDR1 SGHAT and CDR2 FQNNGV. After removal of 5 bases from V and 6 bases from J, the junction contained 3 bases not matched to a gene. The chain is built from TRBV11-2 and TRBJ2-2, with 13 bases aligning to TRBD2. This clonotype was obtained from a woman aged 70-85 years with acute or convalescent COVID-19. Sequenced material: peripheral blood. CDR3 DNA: TGTGCCAGCAGCCCGGGGACTAGCGGGGCCGGGGAGCTGTTTTTT. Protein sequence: CASSPGTSGAGELFF. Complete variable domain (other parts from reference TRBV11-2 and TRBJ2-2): EAGVAQSPRYKIIEKRQSVAFWCNPISGHATLYWYQQILGQGPKLLIQFQNNGVVDDSQLPKDRFSAERLKGVDSTLKIQPAKLEDSAVYLCASSPGTSGAGELFFGEGSRLTVL.